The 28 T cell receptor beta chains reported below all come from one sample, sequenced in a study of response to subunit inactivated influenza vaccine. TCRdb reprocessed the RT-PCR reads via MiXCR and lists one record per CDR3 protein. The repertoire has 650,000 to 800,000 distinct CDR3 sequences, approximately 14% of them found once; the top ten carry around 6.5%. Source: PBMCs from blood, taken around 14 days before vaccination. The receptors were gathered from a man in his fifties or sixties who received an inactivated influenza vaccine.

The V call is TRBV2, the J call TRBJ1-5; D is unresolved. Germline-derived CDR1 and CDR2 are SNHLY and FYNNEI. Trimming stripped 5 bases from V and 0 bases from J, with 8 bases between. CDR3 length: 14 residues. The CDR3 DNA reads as TGTGCCAGCAGTCAACAGAATAGCAATCAGCCCCAGCATTTT. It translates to CASSQQNSNQPQHF.

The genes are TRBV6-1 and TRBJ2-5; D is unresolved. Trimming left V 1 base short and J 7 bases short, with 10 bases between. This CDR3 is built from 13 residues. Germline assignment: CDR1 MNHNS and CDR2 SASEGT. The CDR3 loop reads CASSEVPVTTQYF. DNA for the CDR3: TGTGCCAGCAGTGAAGTCCCGGTTACGACCCAGTACTTC.

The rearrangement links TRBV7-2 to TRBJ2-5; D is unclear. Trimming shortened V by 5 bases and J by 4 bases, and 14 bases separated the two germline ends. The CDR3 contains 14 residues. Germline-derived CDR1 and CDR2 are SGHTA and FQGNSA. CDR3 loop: CASSPPPLGETQYF. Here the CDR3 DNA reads TGTGCCAGCAGCCCACCCCCCCTAGGAGAGACCCAGTACTTC.

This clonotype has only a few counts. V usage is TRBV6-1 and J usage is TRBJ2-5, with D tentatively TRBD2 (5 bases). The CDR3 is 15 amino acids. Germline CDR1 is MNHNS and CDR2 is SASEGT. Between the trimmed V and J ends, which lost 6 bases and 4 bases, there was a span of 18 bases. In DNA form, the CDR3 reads TGTGCCAGCAGCCCCCTCCGGGGAGTTGGAGAGACCCAGTACTTC. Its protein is CASSPLRGVGETQYF.

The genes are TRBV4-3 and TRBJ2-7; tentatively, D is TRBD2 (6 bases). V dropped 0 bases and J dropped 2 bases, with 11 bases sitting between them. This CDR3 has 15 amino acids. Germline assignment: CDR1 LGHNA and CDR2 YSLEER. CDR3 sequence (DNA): TGCGCCAGCAGCCAAGATTGGAGGGCCACCTACGAGCAGTACTTC. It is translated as CASSQDWRATYEQYF.

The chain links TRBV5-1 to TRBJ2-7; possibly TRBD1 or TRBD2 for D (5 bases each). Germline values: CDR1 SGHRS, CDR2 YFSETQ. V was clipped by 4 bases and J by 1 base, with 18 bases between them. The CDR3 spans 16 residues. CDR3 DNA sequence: TGCGCCAGCAGCCCCCTGCTTGGGGGTGGGTCCTACGAGCAGTACTTC. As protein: CASSPLLGGGSYEQYF.

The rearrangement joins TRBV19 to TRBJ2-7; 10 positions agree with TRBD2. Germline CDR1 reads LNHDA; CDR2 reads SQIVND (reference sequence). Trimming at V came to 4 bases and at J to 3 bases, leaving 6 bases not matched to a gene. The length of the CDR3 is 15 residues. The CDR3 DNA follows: TGTGCCAGTAGTACCGCTAGCGGGGGAAACTACGAGCAGTACTTC. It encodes CASSTASGGNYEQYF.

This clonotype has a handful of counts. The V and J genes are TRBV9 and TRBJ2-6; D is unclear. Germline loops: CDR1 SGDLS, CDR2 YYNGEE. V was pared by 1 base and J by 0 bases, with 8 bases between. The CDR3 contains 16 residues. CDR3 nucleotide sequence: TGTGCCAGCAGCGTAAACACCTTCTCTGGGGCCAACGTCCTGACTTTC. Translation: CASSVNTFSGANVLTF.

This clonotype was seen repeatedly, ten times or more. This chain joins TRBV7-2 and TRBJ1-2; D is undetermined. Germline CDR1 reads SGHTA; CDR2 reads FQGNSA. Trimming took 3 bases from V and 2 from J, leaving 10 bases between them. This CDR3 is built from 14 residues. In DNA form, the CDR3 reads TGTGCCAGCAGCTTTTCAGGAGCGAACTATGGCTACACCTTC. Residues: CASSFSGANYGYTF.

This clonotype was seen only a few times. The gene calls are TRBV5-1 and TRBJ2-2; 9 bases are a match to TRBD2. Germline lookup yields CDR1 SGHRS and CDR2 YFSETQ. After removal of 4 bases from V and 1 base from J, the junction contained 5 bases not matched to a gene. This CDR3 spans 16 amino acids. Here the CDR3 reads CASSAKLAGNTGELFF. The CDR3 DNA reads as TGCGCCAGCAGCGCAAAACTAGCGGGGAACACCGGGGAGCTGTTTTTT.

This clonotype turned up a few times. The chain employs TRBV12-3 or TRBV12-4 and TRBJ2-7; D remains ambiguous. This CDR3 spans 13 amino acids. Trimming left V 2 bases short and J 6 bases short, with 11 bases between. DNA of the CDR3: TGTGCCAGCAGTTTATATGGAGTCAGCGAGCAGTACTTC. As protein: CASSLYGVSEQYF.

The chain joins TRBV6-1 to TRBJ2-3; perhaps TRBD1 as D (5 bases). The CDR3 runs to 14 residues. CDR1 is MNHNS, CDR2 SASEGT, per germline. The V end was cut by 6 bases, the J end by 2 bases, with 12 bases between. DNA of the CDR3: TGTGCCAGCAGAACGACAGCTACCACAGATACGCAGTATTTT. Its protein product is CASRTTATTDTQYF.

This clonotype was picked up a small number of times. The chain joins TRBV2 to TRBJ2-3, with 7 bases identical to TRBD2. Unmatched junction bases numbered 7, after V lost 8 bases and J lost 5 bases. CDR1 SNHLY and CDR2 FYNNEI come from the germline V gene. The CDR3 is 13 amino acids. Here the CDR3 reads CASGGGLRDTQYF. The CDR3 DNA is TGTGCCAGCGGGGGGGGACTCCGAGATACGCAGTATTTT.

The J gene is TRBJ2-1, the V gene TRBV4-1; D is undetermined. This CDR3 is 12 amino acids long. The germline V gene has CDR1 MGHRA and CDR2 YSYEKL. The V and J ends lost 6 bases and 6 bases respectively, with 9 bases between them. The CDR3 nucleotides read TGCGCCAGCAGTAAAGTGTTCAATGAGCAGTTCTTC. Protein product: CASSKVFNEQFF.

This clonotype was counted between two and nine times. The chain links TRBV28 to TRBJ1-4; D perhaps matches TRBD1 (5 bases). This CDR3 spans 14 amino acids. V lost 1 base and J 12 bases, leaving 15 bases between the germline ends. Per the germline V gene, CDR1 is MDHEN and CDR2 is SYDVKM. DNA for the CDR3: TGTGCCAGCAGTTTATCGCAGGGAAGGACGGAACTGTTTTTT. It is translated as CASSLSQGRTELFF.

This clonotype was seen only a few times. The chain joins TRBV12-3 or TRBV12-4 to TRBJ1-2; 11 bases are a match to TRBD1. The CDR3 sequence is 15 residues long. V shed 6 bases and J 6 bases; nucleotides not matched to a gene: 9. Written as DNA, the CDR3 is TGTGCCAGCAGCACGGACAGGGGGCGAATGAATGGCTACACCTTC. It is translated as CASSTDRGRMNGYTF.

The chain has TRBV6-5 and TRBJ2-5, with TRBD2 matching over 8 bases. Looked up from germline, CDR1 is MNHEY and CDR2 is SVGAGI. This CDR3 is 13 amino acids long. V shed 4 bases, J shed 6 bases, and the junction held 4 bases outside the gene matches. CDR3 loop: CASSSGGAQTQYF. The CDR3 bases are TGTGCCAGCAGTTCCGGGGGGGCCCAGACCCAGTACTTC.

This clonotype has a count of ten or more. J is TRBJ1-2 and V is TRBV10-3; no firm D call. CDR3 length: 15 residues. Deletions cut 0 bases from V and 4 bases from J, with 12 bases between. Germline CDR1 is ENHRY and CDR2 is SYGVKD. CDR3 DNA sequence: TGTGCCATCAGTGAGTCCGCAGGCTACAGCTATGGCTACACCTTC. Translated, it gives CAISESAGYSYGYTF.

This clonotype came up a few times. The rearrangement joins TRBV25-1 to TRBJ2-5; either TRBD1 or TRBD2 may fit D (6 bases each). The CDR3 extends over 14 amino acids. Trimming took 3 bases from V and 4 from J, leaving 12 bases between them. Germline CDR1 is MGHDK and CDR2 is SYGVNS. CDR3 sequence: CASSEGAGLETQYF. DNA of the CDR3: TGTGCCAGCAGTGAGGGGGCGGGGCTAGAGACCCAGTACTTC.

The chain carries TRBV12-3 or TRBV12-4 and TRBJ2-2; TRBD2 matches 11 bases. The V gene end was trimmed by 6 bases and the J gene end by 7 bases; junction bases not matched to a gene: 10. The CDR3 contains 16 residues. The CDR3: CASSYSGGARSGELFF. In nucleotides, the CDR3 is TGTGCCAGCAGCTATAGCGGGGGGGCCCGGAGCGGGGAGCTGTTTTTT.

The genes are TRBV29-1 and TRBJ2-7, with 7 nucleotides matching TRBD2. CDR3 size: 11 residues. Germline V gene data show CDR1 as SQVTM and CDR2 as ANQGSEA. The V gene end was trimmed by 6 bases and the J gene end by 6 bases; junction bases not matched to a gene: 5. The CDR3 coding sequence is TGCAGCGTCGGGCGGGGGACCGAGCAGTACTTC. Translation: CSVGRGTEQYF.

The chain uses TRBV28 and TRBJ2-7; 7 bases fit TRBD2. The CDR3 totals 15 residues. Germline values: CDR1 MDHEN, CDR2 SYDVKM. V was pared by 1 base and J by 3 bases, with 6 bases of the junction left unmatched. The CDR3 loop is CASSLFSSGVYEQYF. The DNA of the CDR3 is TGTGCCAGCAGTTTATTTTCGAGCGGGGTCTACGAGCAGTACTTC.

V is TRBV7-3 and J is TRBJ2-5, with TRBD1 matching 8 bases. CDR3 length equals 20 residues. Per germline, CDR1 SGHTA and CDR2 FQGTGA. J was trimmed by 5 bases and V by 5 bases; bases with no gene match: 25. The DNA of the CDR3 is TGTGCCAGCAGCCCAACTTTAACCCAGGGACAGGACGGGGAAGGGGAGACCCAGTACTTC. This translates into CASSPTLTQGQDGEGETQYF.

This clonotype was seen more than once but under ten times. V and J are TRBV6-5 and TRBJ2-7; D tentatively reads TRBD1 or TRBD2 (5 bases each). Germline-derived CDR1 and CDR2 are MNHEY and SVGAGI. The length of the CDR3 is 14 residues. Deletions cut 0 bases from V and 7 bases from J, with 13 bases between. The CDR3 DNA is TGTGCCAGCAGTTACTCTGGGACCTTAGTGGAGCAGTACTTC. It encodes CASSYSGTLVEQYF.

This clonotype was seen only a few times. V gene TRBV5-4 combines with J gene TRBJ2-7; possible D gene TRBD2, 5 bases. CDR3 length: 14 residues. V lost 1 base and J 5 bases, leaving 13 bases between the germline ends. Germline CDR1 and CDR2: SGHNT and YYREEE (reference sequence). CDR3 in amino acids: CASSLTTISDEQYF. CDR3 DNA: TGTGCCAGCAGCTTGACGACTATTTCGGACGAGCAGTACTTC. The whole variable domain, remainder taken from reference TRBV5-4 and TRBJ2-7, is ETGVTQSPTHLIKTRGQQVTLRCSSQSGHNTVSWYQQALGQGPQFIFQYYREEENGRGNFPPRFSGLQFPNYSSELNVNALELDDSALYLCASSLTTISDEQYFGPGTRLTVT.

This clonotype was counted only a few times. CDR3 DNA sequence: TGTGCCAGCAGCCAGTGGGGGGACCCGAGAACCGGGGAGCTGTTTTTT. It is translated as CASSQWGDPRTGELFF. The chain joins TRBV3-1 to TRBJ2-2, with D maybe TRBD2 (6 bases). CDR3 length: 16 amino acids. Germline assignment: CDR1 LGHDT and CDR2 YNNKEL (reference sequence). The V and J ends lost 3 bases and 5 bases respectively, with 16 bases between them.

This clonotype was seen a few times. The CDR3 protein is CASSPKRRETQYF. In nucleotides, the CDR3 is TGTGCCAGCTCACCAAAGCGACGAGAGACCCAGTACTTC. The V and J genes are TRBV18 and TRBJ2-5; D is ambiguous. Germline V gene lookup returns CDR1 KGHSH and CDR2 LQKENI. The CDR3 sequence is 13 residues long. Trimming removed 2 bases at V and 4 bases at J, with 8 bases between. Full variable domain (outside the CDR3, taken from reference TRBV18 and TRBJ2-5): NAGVMQNPRHLVRRRGQEARLRCSPMKGHSHVYWYRQLPEEGLKFMVYLQKENIIDESGMPKERFSAEFPKEGPSILRIQQVVRGDSAAYFCASSPKRRETQYFGPGTRLLVL.

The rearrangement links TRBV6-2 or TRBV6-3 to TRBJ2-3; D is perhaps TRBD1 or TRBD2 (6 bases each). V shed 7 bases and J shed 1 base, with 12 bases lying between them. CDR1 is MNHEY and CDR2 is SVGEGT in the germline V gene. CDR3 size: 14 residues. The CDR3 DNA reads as TGTGCCAGCAATCTGGGGGGCCGCACAGATACGCAGTATTTT. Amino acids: CASNLGGRTDTQYF.